The 22 T cell receptor beta chains below all came from one sample that was sequenced in a study of T-cell memory formation after mild COVID-19. In TCRdb, the 5' RACE reads were re-called with MiXCR into one record per CDR3 protein. The sample carries 470,000 or so distinct CDR3 sequences, 20% recorded once. The sequencing input was PBMCs or a T cell subset sorted from them (not recorded which). The receptor source for this set is an adult woman who had mild COVID-19 (a few samples of this study predate the infection). Cell type and time point are not known.

This clonotype has just a few counts. The chain carries TRBV20-1 and TRBJ2-3; D gene unclear. Germline lookup yields CDR1 DFQATT and CDR2 SNEGSKA (reference sequence). The CDR3 has 12 residues. Trimming removed 7 bases at V and 4 bases at J, with 12 bases between. This CDR3 reads CSVSPLADTQYF. CDR3 sequence (DNA): TGCAGTGTGTCCCCATTAGCAGATACGCAGTATTTT.

The gene calls are TRBV5-1 and TRBJ2-5, with D possibly matching TRBD1 (6 bases). The V and J ends lost 4 bases and 1 base respectively, with 14 bases between them. The CDR3 consists of 15 residues. CDR1 and CDR2 from the germline V gene are SGHRS and YFSETQ. The CDR3 spells CASSGDMRAQETQYF. The CDR3 nucleotides are TGCGCCAGCAGCGGGGACATGCGGGCCCAAGAGACCCAGTACTTC.

To note about this clonotype: This clone may be a read error of a much larger clone one base away. The chain couples TRBV6-2 or TRBV6-3 to TRBJ2-3; no clear D gene. Trimming removed 6 bases at V and 1 base at J, with 2 bases between. Per germline, CDR1 MNHEY and CDR2 SVGEGT. The CDR3 sequence is 11 residues long. The DNA of the CDR3 is TGTGCCAGCAGACGCACAGATACGCAGTATTTT. Its translation is CASRRTDTQYF.

The sample holds many counts of this clonotype. This chain uses TRBV9 with TRBJ2-5, with TRBD2 matching over 9 bases. The CDR3 loop spans 15 amino acids. The J segment lost 1 base and the V segment lost 0 bases, leaving 1 base of the junction unmatched. Germline CDR1 reads SGDLS; CDR2 reads YYNGEE. This CDR3 reads CASSVVSGGQETQYF. CDR3 DNA: TGTGCCAGCAGCGTAGTTAGCGGGGGCCAAGAGACCCAGTACTTC.

This sequence joins TRBV11-2 and TRBJ1-2, with 7 bases identical to TRBD1. This CDR3 has 13 amino acids. V shed 6 bases, J shed 4 bases, and the junction held 5 bases outside the gene matches. CDR1 and CDR2 (germline): SGHAT, FQNNGV. The CDR3 spells CASRPRTGYGYTF. Here the CDR3 DNA reads TGTGCCAGCAGGCCCCGGACAGGCTATGGCTACACCTTC.

This clonotype was found a few times. The V and J genes are TRBV25-1 and TRBJ1-5; 8 positions match TRBD1. This CDR3 region has 14 residues. Germline V gene data show CDR1 as MGHDK and CDR2 as SYGVNS. J lost 7 bases, V lost 8 bases, and 10 bases had no gene match. The CDR3 sequence is CASPPGQAGQPQHF. DNA of the CDR3: TGTGCCAGCCCTCCGGGACAGGCGGGACAGCCCCAGCATTTT.

The rearrangement joins TRBV12-3 or TRBV12-4 to TRBJ1-1; D is uncertain. The CDR3 sequence is 13 residues long. V was cut by 1 base and J by 11 bases, with 14 bases left in between. The CDR3 sequence: CASSLVVWTRAFF. The CDR3 DNA sequence: TGTGCCAGCAGTTTAGTAGTGTGGACGAGGGCTTTCTTT.

This clonotype showed up just once. The CDR3 loop is CAISEGELGLAGGPDTQYF. In nucleotides, the CDR3 is TGTGCCATCAGTGAGGGGGAACTGGGTTTGGCGGGAGGGCCGGATACGCAGTATTTT. The V and J genes are TRBV10-3 and TRBJ2-3; 9 bases match TRBD2. Germline V gene lookup returns CDR1 ENHRY and CDR2 SYGVKD. This CDR3 comprises 19 residues. The J segment lost 6 bases and the V segment lost 2 bases, leaving 18 bases of the junction unmatched.

This rearrangement joins TRBV5-1 to TRBJ1-5; a weak D match, TRBD1 (5 bases). CDR3 length: 14 residues. V gave up 3 bases and J gave up 5 bases, with 12 bases separating them. Germline CDR1 is SGHRS and CDR2 is YFSETQ. CDR3 bases: TGCGCCAGCAGCTCCAGGGTAGGAGATCAGCCCCAGCATTTT. It yields the protein CASSSRVGDQPQHF. Using reference TRBV5-1 and TRBJ1-5 for the parts outside the CDR3, the full variable domain is KAGVTQTPRYLIKTRGQQVTLSCSPISGHRSVSWYQQTPGQGLQFLFEYFSETQRNKGNFPGRFSGRQFSNSRSEMNVSTLELGDSALYLCASSSRVGDQPQHFGDGTRLSIL.

This clonotype has a count of ten or more. The chain has TRBV9 and TRBJ1-2; D is unresolved. Trimming took off 4 bases at V and 3 bases at J, with 16 bases between the two ends. CDR1 and CDR2 from the germline V gene are SGDLS and YYNGEE. The CDR3 has 15 residues. CDR3 loop: CASSTLTGSDYGYTF. As DNA, the CDR3 is TGTGCCAGCAGCACACTGACTGGAAGTGACTATGGCTACACCTTC.

This clonotype was counted only a few times. CDR3 loop: CASSPSGDRVEKLFF. The CDR3 DNA is TGCGCCAGCAGCCCCTCCGGGGACAGGGTTGAAAAACTGTTTTTT. J is TRBJ1-4 and V is TRBV5-1, with 9 bases that match TRBD1. The ends lost 4 bases at V and 7 bases at J; junction bases unmatched: 8. The CDR3 loop spans 15 amino acids. Germline CDR1 reads SGHRS; CDR2 reads YFSETQ.

This clonotype was detected a few times. This CDR3 is CASSFSDSRPDTEAFF. The CDR3 region has the DNA TGTGCCAGCAGTTTTTCGGACAGTCGACCAGACACTGAAGCTTTCTTT. The chain couples TRBV28 to TRBJ1-1, with a tentative D call TRBD1 (6 bases). CDR3 length equals 16 residues. V gave up 3 bases and J gave up 3 bases, with 17 bases separating them. CDR1 and CDR2 from the germline V gene are MDHEN and SYDVKM.

This clonotype was observed a few times. This chain connects TRBV12-5 to TRBJ2-7; TRBD2 agrees at 10 bases. Germline values: CDR1 LGHNT, CDR2 FRNRAP. J was trimmed by 5 bases and V by 1 base; bases with no gene match: 2. This CDR3 spans 14 amino acids. CDR3 sequence (DNA): TGTGCTAGTGGTTTGGGGCTAGCGGGAGACGAGCAGTACTTC. Translation gives CASGLGLAGDEQYF.

The CDR3 region is CASRPPLGNEQFF. The CDR3 DNA follows: TGTGCCAGCAGGCCCCCCCTTGGGAATGAGCAGTTCTTC. This chain uses TRBV6-5 with TRBJ2-1; D gene unclear. The CDR3 consists of 13 residues. Germline CDR1 reads MNHEY; CDR2 reads SVGAGI. Trimming removed 6 bases from V and 7 bases from J, with 13 bases in between.

CDR3 sequence reads: CASSYIAEEEQYF. CDR3 DNA sequence: TGTGCCAGCAGTTACATTGCCGAGGAGGAGCAGTACTTC. This chain uses TRBV6-5 with TRBJ2-7, with no clear D. This CDR3 has 13 residues. Trimming pared 2 bases from V and 7 bases from J, leaving 12 bases between. From germline, CDR1 is MNHEY and CDR2 SVGAGI.

The chain couples TRBV7-2 to TRBJ2-3, with unresolved D. Germline V gene sequence: CDR1 SGHTA, CDR2 FQGNSA. V was shortened by 3 bases and J by 2 bases, with 12 bases between the two germline ends. The CDR3 is made up of 15 amino acids. Here the CDR3 reads CASSLSPPVTDTQYF. The CDR3 DNA is TGTGCCAGCAGCTTGAGCCCTCCGGTCACAGATACGCAGTATTTT.

This chain uses TRBV24-1 with TRBJ2-1; D is possibly TRBD2 (6 bases). V was cut by 4 bases and J by 4 bases, with 10 bases left in between. The CDR3 spans 14 residues. Germline CDR1 and CDR2: KGHDR and SFDVKD. CDR3 DNA sequence: TGTGCCACCAGTGAGGGAGGCTTTTACAATGAGCAGTTCTTC. Amino acid sequence: CATSEGGFYNEQFF.

The rearrangement links TRBV6-5 to TRBJ2-5; tentative D call: TRBD2 (5 bases). CDR1 is MNHEY, CDR2 SVGAGI, per germline. This CDR3 spans 15 amino acids. The V and J ends lost 4 bases and 5 bases respectively, with 17 bases between them. The CDR3 sequence: CASSWETGRGETQYF. The CDR3 DNA reads TGTGCCAGCAGTTGGGAGACTGGGCGCGGGGAGACCCAGTACTTC.

At least ten counts were recorded for this clonotype. The gene calls are TRBV5-1 and TRBJ2-5; D might be TRBD2 (5 bases). This CDR3 has 15 residues. Trimming took off 0 bases at V and 5 bases at J, with 14 bases between the two ends. Per the germline V gene, CDR1 is SGHRS and CDR2 is YFSETQ. CDR3 sequence reads: CASSLEGPGWETQYF. The CDR3 DNA sequence: TGCGCCAGCAGCTTGGAAGGACCGGGGTGGGAGACCCAGTACTTC.

This clonotype showed up just once. This chain's CDR3 is CSARDGSSRYEQYF. The CDR3 nucleotides are TGCAGTGCTAGAGACGGGAGCTCCCGCTACGAGCAGTACTTC. The V call is TRBV20-1, the J call TRBJ2-7, with D perhaps matching TRBD2 (6 bases). Germline V gene data show CDR1 as DFQATT and CDR2 as SNEGSKA (reference sequence). CDR3 length: 14 residues. Between the trimmed V and J ends, which lost 0 bases and 3 bases, there was a span of 12 bases.

The gene calls are TRBV18 and TRBJ1-3; a possible D gene is TRBD1 (6 bases). This CDR3 comprises 17 residues. Germline CDR1 is KGHSH and CDR2 is LQKENI. V lost 3 bases, J lost 0 bases, and 15 bases lay in between. Here the CDR3 reads CASSPLPLDSSGNTIYF. The CDR3 DNA follows: TGTGCCAGCTCACCCCTCCCTTTGGACAGCTCTGGAAACACCATATATTTT.

The genes are TRBV30 and TRBJ1-4, with 8 bases fitting TRBD1. In germline, CDR1 is GTSNPN, CDR2 SVGIG (reference sequence). The V segment lost 3 bases and the J segment 5 bases; nucleotides outside the gene matches: 5. The CDR3 has 14 residues. The chain's CDR3 is CAWRGQGANEKLFF. In DNA, the CDR3 is TGTGCCTGGAGAGGACAGGGCGCAAATGAAAAACTGTTTTTT.